One sample yielded the 6 T cell receptor beta chains listed below, sequenced in a study of cytomegalovirus exposure and HLA in healthy donors. A multiplex PCR was run with 60 Vbeta primers and 13 Jbeta primers. Clones were read by immunoSEQ multiplex PCR, and TCRdb kept only the in-frame ones, dropping some. The sample consists of about 98,000 clones, 74% of them appearing once. Sequenced input: PBMCs. Source of these receptors: a male donor in good health and CMV-seronegative.

The rearrangement uses TRBV6-5 and TRBJ2-2; D not certain. The germline gives CDR1 MNHEY, CDR2 SVGAGI. The CDR3 covers 13 residues. The V and J ends lost 6 bases and 2 bases respectively, with 7 bases between them. CDR3 sequence reads: CASRTLNTGELFF. The CDR3 DNA reads as TGTGCCAGCAGGACTTTAAACACCGGGGAGCTGTTTTTT.

In this sample, this clone turned up a few times. The rearrangement uses TRBV23-1 and TRBJ1-1; D is possibly TRBD1 (5 bases). TRBV23-1 is identified as an open reading frame with a role that is uncertain. This CDR3 is 18 amino acids long. Between the trimmed V and J ends, which lost 0 bases and 4 bases, there was a span of 21 bases. In nucleotides, the CDR3 is TGCGCCAGCAGTCAATCGAAGACAGACGGATGGGTGTTCACTGAAGCTTTCTTT. Its protein product is CASSQSKTDGWVFTEAFF.

Remarks on this clone: The sample carries other DNA sequences with the same CDR3. CDR3: CASSSRVRQGAASPYEQYF. The CDR3 coding sequence is TGTGCCAGCAGTTCCCGGGTAAGACAGGGGGCCGCCTCCCCCTACGAGCAGTACTTC. The J gene is TRBJ2-7, the V gene TRBV28; TRBD1 aligns across 10 bases. CDR3 length: 19 residues. Looked up from germline, CDR1 is MDHEN and CDR2 is SYDVKM. V was clipped by 4 bases and J by 2 bases; unmatched bases: 17.

The J gene is TRBJ2-7, the V gene TRBV27, with D possibly matching TRBD1 (6 bases). Per the germline V gene, CDR1 is MNHEY and CDR2 is SMNVEV (reference sequence). V was trimmed by 2 bases and J by 5 bases, leaving 13 bases between them. This CDR3 has 14 residues. The CDR3 region is CASSLQGKRNEQYF. CDR3 nucleotide sequence: TGTGCCAGCAGTTTACAGGGGAAGAGGAACGAGCAGTACTTC.

A few counts support this clone. J is TRBJ2-3 and V is TRBV7-3, with 8 bases identical to TRBD1. The V gene end was trimmed by 0 bases and the J gene end by 4 bases; junction bases not matched to a gene: 9. From germline, CDR1 is SGHTA and CDR2 FQGTGA. This CDR3 comprises 17 residues. This CDR3 reads CASSLTGAGGLADTQYF. CDR3 nucleotides: TGTGCCAGCAGCTTAACGGGGGCAGGGGGCTTAGCAGATACGCAGTATTTT. Using reference TRBV7-3 and TRBJ2-3 for the parts outside the CDR3, the full variable domain is GAGVSQTPSNKVTEKGKYVELRCDPISGHTALYWYRQSLGQGPEFLIYFQGTGAADDSGLPNDRFFAVRPEGSVSTLKIQRTERGDSAVYLCASSLTGAGGLADTQYFGPGTRLTVL.

This clone was counted only a few times. The CDR3, as DNA: TGTGCCAGTATCCCCAGGGCAGGGGGGTACTCTGGGGAGCTGTTTTTT. Encoded protein: CASIPRAGGYSGELFF. The chain employs TRBV19 and TRBJ2-2; D perhaps matches TRBD1 (7 bases). The CDR3 extends over 16 amino acids. Germline values: CDR1 LNHDA, CDR2 SQIVND (reference sequence). V lost 7 bases and J lost 8, with 23 bases in between.